These 7 T cell receptor beta chains originate from one sample sequenced in a study of monozygotic twins with inflammatory bowel disease (dated by TCRdb to about 2019). Library construction relied on 5' RACE. Sequenced on an Illumina HiSeq 2500. One entry per CDR3 protein sequence results from the TCRdb reprocessing of the reads, with DNA left out. This specimen's table enumerates 300,000 to 350,000 distinct CDR3 sequences. 2% to 2.5% of the sample belongs to the ten largest clones. Source material: blood. The receptors were gathered from a human donor with ulcerative colitis or Crohn's disease, or a healthy co-twin of an affected twin (not recorded which).

The J gene is TRBJ2-2, the V gene TRBV20-1. The CDR3 is 14 amino acids. CDR1 DFQATT and CDR2 SNEGSKA come from the germline V gene (reference sequence). The CDR3 protein is CSARARANTGELFF.

The chain couples TRBV7-9 to TRBJ2-7; lacking DNA, the TRBD1 call made by TCRdb goes unchecked. Germline V gene data show CDR1 as SEHNR and CDR2 as FQNEAQ (reference sequence). The CDR3 covers 14 residues. The CDR3 is CASSLSQGQDEQYF.

The chain couples TRBV9 to TRBJ1-2; TCRdb selects TRBD1, and the lack of DNA leaves this call unchecked. The CDR3 runs to 15 residues. Germline V gene lookup returns CDR1 SGDLS and CDR2 YYNGEE. CDR3 in amino acids: CASSQIGTELYGYTF. The full variable domain, in which reference TRBV9 and TRBJ1-2 provide the parts outside the CDR3, is DSGVTQTPKHLITATGQRVTLRCSPRSGDLSVYWYQQSLDQGLQFLIQYYNGEERAKGNILERFSAQQFPDLHSELNLSSLELGDSALYFCASSQIGTELYGYTFGSGTRLTVV.

This sequence joins TRBV2 and TRBJ2-1; TCRdb picks TRBD2, but there is no DNA to check that call. The CDR3 is 13 amino acids. In germline, CDR1 is SNHLY, CDR2 FYNNEI. CDR3 protein: CASSPGLASEQFF.

This chain links TRBV20-1 with TRBJ1-6; TCRdb reports TRBD1, a call that lacks DNA to check it against. CDR1 is DFQATT, CDR2 SNEGSKA, per germline (reference sequence). CDR3 length equals 16 residues. The CDR3: CSAPDRTSSYNSPLHF.

The CDR3 spells CASSKGQGFYQPQHF. This chain connects TRBV6-2 or TRBV6-3 to TRBJ1-5; the TRBD1 assignment by TCRdb is unverifiable without DNA. This CDR3 comprises 15 residues. From germline, CDR1 is MNHEY and CDR2 SVGEGT.

J is TRBJ2-3 and V is TRBV20-1; absent DNA, TCRdb's TRBD2 call cannot be checked. Germline CDR1 and CDR2: DFQATT and SNEGSKA (reference sequence). The CDR3 covers 12 residues. CDR3: CSAPSGPDTQYF.